Below are 9 T cell receptor beta chains sequenced from a single sample in a study of control samples from healthy donors and cancer patients. Clones were sequenced by immunoSEQ multiplex PCR, and TCRdb holds only the in-frame ones, with some missing. Among roughly 76,000 clones listed, roughly 93% were seen once. The sample taken for sequencing was PBMCs. Receptors originate from a woman between 40 and 50 years old with lung cancer.

V is TRBV5-4 and J is TRBJ2-1; 7 bases line up with TRBD2. This CDR3 contains 13 residues. CDR1 and CDR2 from the germline V gene are SGHNT and YYREEE (reference sequence). V trimming: 0 bases; J trimming: 9 bases; junction bases outside the gene matches: 3. The CDR3 DNA is TGTGCCAGCAGCTTGGGGAGGGAGGGTGAGCAGTTCTTC. As protein: CASSLGREGEQFF. The full variable domain, rest sourced from reference TRBV5-4 and TRBJ2-1, is ETGVTQSPTHLIKTRGQQVTLRCSSQSGHNTVSWYQQALGQGPQFIFQYYREEENGRGNFPPRFSGLQFPNYSSELNVNALELDDSALYLCASSLGREGEQFFGPGTRLTVL.

A word on this clone: One junction end disagrees with the germline gene, perhaps due to a read error. The chain joins TRBV7-7 to TRBJ2-1; D not resolved. Per germline, CDR1 SSHAT and CDR2 FNYEAQ (reference sequence). The CDR3 has 13 amino acids. CDR3 protein: CASSLSKGSEQFF. CDR3 DNA sequence: TGTGCTAGCAGCTTATCAAAGGGCAGCGAGCAGTTCTTC.

The J gene is TRBJ1-1, the V gene TRBV6-5; D gene unclear. This CDR3 is built from 11 residues. Germline V CDR1 and CDR2: MNHEY, SVGAGI. V was trimmed by 6 bases and J by 1 base, leaving 3 bases between them. The chain's CDR3 is CASRRNTEAFF. Here the CDR3 DNA reads TGTGCCAGCAGGAGGAACACTGAAGCTTTCTTT.

The chain links TRBV30 to TRBJ1-5; D gene ambiguous. The V gene lost 5 bases and the J gene lost 0 bases, with 8 bases spanning the gap. Germline CDR1 and CDR2: GTSNPN and SVGIG (reference sequence). There are 13 residues in the CDR3. The CDR3 is CAWESNSNQPQHF. CDR3 nucleotide sequence: TGTGCCTGGGAATCCAATAGCAATCAGCCCCAGCATTTT.

The chain combines TRBV11-3 with TRBJ1-2, with D possibly TRBD1 on 5 matching bases. The V gene's germline CDR1 is SGHNT and CDR2 YENEEA. This CDR3 contains 13 residues. V was pared by 6 bases and J by 7 bases, with 15 bases between. CDR3 protein: CASSRGVKGGYTF. In DNA, the CDR3 is TGTGCCAGCAGTCGGGGGGTAAAGGGTGGCTACACCTTC.

The chain recombines TRBV15 with TRBJ2-6; no clear D gene. Germline CDR1 reads LNHNV; CDR2 reads YYDKDF (reference sequence). V lost 2 bases to trimming and J lost 0 bases, with 8 bases between them. The CDR3 is made up of 16 amino acids. DNA of the CDR3: TGTGCCACCAGCAGATCCCGGACCTCTGGGGCCAACGTCCTGACTTTC. Its protein product is CATSRSRTSGANVLTF.

In DNA, the CDR3 is TGCGCCAGCAGCCGTTTAGAGTACCAAGAGACCCAGTACTTC. This translates into CASSRLEYQETQYF. The V and J genes are TRBV4-1 and TRBJ2-5; D remains unclear. V was trimmed by 4 bases and J by 0 bases, leaving 9 bases between them. Per germline, CDR1 MGHRA and CDR2 YSYEKL. The CDR3 extends over 14 amino acids.

The chain uses TRBV19 and TRBJ1-1; no clear D. The V end lost 0 bases, the J end lost 9 bases, and 8 bases lay between the germline ends. This CDR3 has 12 residues. Per the germline V gene, CDR1 is LNHDA and CDR2 is SQIVND (reference sequence). CDR3 sequence: CASSIDLGKAFF. The CDR3 DNA is TGTGCCAGTAGTATAGATTTGGGGAAAGCTTTCTTT. Complete variable domain (other parts from reference TRBV19 and TRBJ1-1): DGGITQSPKYLFRKEGQNVTLSCEQNLNHDAMYWYRQDPGQGLRLIYYSQIVNDFQKGDIAEGYSVSREKKESFPLTVTSAQKNPTAFYLCASSIDLGKAFFGQGTRLTVV.

The chain carries TRBV6-5 and TRBJ1-1; a weak D match, TRBD1 (5 bases). CDR1 MNHEY and CDR2 SVGAGI come from the germline V gene. There are 13 residues in the CDR3. Trimming left V 7 bases short and J 5 bases short, with 14 bases between. CDR3 residues: CASNRRERTEAFF. The CDR3 DNA reads TGTGCCAGCAACCGCAGGGAGAGGACTGAAGCTTTCTTT.